Listed below are T cell receptor beta chains from one sample, sequenced in a study of T cell changes during pregnancy in multiple sclerosis. Sequenced by immunoSEQ multiplex PCR; TCRdb stores in-frame clones only, minus some. This table holds 40,000 to 50,000 clones, 94% found once. The material was CD8+ T cells from peripheral blood mononuclear cells, obtained in the third trimester of pregnancy. The receptors here all came from a female donor with multiple sclerosis, enrolled in a pregnancy study. Each CDR3 is given with its conserved first and last residue. A D gene is named only where the DNA matches it firmly. Rows may omit the clone size; those that give it use once, few, many or a size class.

>NA|TRBJ2-2|NA|TRBV2
CASSGSANTGELFF
TGTGCCAGCAGTGGTAGCGCGAACACCGGGGAGCTGTTTTTT
>NA|TRBJ2-2|NA|TRBV27
CASSLNPLAGELFF
TGTGCCAGCAGTTTAAACCCCTTAGCTGGGGAGCTGTTTTTT
>NA|TRBJ2-7|NA|TRBV7-9
CASVGDSGYEQYF
TGTGCCAGCGTTGGGGATTCGGGATACGAGCAGTACTTC
>TRBD1|TRBJ1-1|few|TRBV20-1
CSAQGQAIAFF
TGCAGTGCTCAAGGACAGGCCATAGCTTTCTTT
>TRBD2|TRBJ2-5|few|TRBV28
CASSMTSGSAETQYF
TGTGCCAGCAGTATGACTAGCGGGAGTGCGGAGACCCAGTACTTC
>NA|TRBJ2-1|NA|TRBV19
CASRPEIFGEQFF
TGTGCCAGTAGACCGGAGATTTTTGGTGAGCAGTTCTTC
>TRBD1|TRBJ2-6|NA|TRBV5-1
CASSGGDRAGANVLTF
TGCGCCAGCAGCGGGGGGGACAGGGCTGGGGCCAACGTCCTGACTTTC
>NA|TRBJ1-1|NA|TRBV7-9
CASSLVSGEAFF
TGTGCCAGCAGCTTAGTGTCGGGAGAAGCTTTCTTT
>NA|TRBJ2-6|NA|TRBV27
CASSLYEGAGANVLTF
TGTGCCAGCAGTTTATATGAGGGGGCTGGGGCCAACGTCCTGACTTTC
>TRBD2|TRBJ2-5|NA|TRBV7-2
CASSLEVAGGVETQYF
TGTGCCAGCAGCTTAGAGGTGGCGGGAGGTGTAGAGACCCAGTACTTC
>NA|TRBJ2-1|NA|TRBV27
CASSSGNEQFF
TGTGCCAGCAGTTCCGGCAATGAGCAGTTCTTC
>TRBD2|TRBJ2-7|once|TRBV19
CASSISSGSHEQYF
TGTGCCAGTAGTATTTCTAGCGGGTCCCACGAGCAGTACTTC
>NA|TRBJ2-6|NA|TRBV9
CASSVGGHNSGANVLTF
TGTGCCAGCAGCGTAGGGGGACACAACTCTGGGGCCAACGTCCTGACTTTC
>TRBD1|TRBJ2-7|NA|TRBV6-1
CASSEETGVVYEQYF
TGTGCCAGCAGTGAGGAGACAGGGGTGGTATACGAGCAGTACTTC
>TRBD1|TRBJ1-3|once|TRBV28
CASSAPGQGNTIYF
TGTGCCAGCAGTGCCCCGGGACAGGGAAACACCATATATTTT
>NA|TRBJ2-1|NA|TRBV27
CASSLSEAYNEQFF
TGTGCCAGCAGTCTATCGGAGGCCTACAATGAGCAGTTCTTC
>NA|TRBJ1-5|once|TRBV7-8
CASSFGPWTPGGNQPQHF
TGTGCCAGCAGCTTCGGACCCTGGACACCCGGTGGCAATCAGCCCCAGCATTTT
>NA|TRBJ1-5|NA|TRBV27
CASSLAINQPQHF
TGTGCCAGCAGTTTAGCTATAAATCAGCCCCAGCATTTT
>TRBD2|TRBJ2-1|NA|TRBV9
CASSVGGLAGGAGDEQFF
TGTGCCAGCAGCGTAGGGGGACTAGCGGGAGGAGCCGGTGATGAGCAGTTCTTC
>NA|TRBJ1-5|NA|TRBV2
CASSEGTDSNQPQHF
TGTGCCAGCAGTGAAGGGACAGATAGCAATCAGCCCCAGCATTTT
>TRBD2|TRBJ2-1|NA|TRBV28
CASSPQLAGGPGNEQFF
TGTGCCAGCAGCCCACAACTAGCGGGAGGGCCGGGTAATGAGCAGTTCTTC
>TRBD2|TRBJ2-1|NA|TRBV28
CASSSPGLVIEQFF
TGTGCCAGCAGTTCCCCTGGACTAGTCATTGAGCAGTTCTTC
>TRBD1|TRBJ2-5|NA|TRBV7-6
CASSLAGWTGRETQYF
TGTGCCAGCAGCTTAGCGGGTTGGACAGGGCGGGAGACCCAGTACTTC
>NA|TRBJ2-1|once|TRBV15
CATSPQGSSYNEQFF
TGTGCCACAAGTCCTCAGGGGAGCTCCTACAATGAGCAGTTCTTC
>NA|TRBJ2-2|NA|TRBV9
CASSVEGGGELFF
TGTGCCAGCAGCGTCGAAGGGGGCGGGGAGCTGTTTTTT
>NA|TRBJ1-2|NA|TRBV5-1
CASSFTPRTELYFNYGYTF
TGCGCCAGCAGCTTTACCCCGAGGACAGAATTGTACTTTAACTATGGCTACACCTTC
>NA|TRBJ2-1|NA|TRBV5-4
CASFNPGSSYNEQFF
TGTGCCAGCTTCAACCCGGGGAGCTCCTACAATGAGCAGTTCTTC
>TRBD2|TRBJ2-1|NA|TRBV2
CASRRLAGGDEQFF
TGTGCCAGCAGGCGACTAGCGGGAGGGGATGAGCAGTTCTTC
>NA|TRBJ2-7|NA|TRBV5-5
CASSPGLAPYEQYF
TGTGCCAGCAGCCCGGGCCTAGCCCCCTACGAGCAGTACTTC
>TRBD2|TRBJ2-1|NA|TRBV4-2
CASSQSAGGYEQFF
TGTGCCAGCAGCCAGTCAGCGGGAGGATATGAGCAGTTCTTC
>TRBD1|TRBJ2-7|NA|TRBV5-6
CASSLGTGREQYF
TGTGCCAGCAGCTTGGGGACAGGGCGCGAGCAGTACTTC
>TRBD1|TRBJ2-5|NA|TRBV6-6
CASSYTGQGPRETQYF
TGTGCCAGCAGTTACACCGGACAGGGCCCTCGAGAGACCCAGTACTTC
>NA|TRBJ2-7|NA|TRBV14
CASSLRSGGDLRSHEQYF
TGTGCCAGCAGCCTAAGATCCGGGGGAGACCTTCGGTCCCACGAGCAGTACTTC
>NA|TRBJ2-7|once|TRBV15
CATSRSRVSYEQYF
TGTGCCACCAGCAGATCCAGGGTTTCCTACGAGCAGTACTTC
>TRBD1|TRBJ1-5|NA|TRBV13
CASSMDRGQPQHF
TGTGCCAGCAGCATGGACAGGGGGCAGCCCCAGCATTTT
>NA|TRBJ2-1|NA|TRBV15
CATSRDESSYNEQFF
TGTGCCACCAGCAGAGACGAGAGCTCCTACAATGAGCAGTTCTTC
>NA|TRBJ2-7|NA|TRBV27
CASSPSWGQEPYEQYF
TGTGCCAGCAGTCCGTCCTGGGGGCAGGAGCCCTACGAGCAGTACTTC
>NA|TRBJ2-1|NA|TRBV15
CATSRDRPGGHNEQFF
TGTGCCACCAGCAGAGATCGGCCAGGAGGACACAATGAGCAGTTCTTC
>TRBD1|TRBJ1-2|NA|TRBV2
CASSGGQGIYGYTF
TGTGCCAGCAGTGGGGGACAGGGTATCTATGGCTACACCTTC
>TRBD2|TRBJ2-7|NA|TRBV9
CASSGSGTSSYEQYF
TGTGCCAGCAGCGGGAGCGGGACGAGCTCCTACGAGCAGTACTTC
>NA|TRBJ1-2|once|TRBV6-4
CASGADGYTF
TGTGCCAGTGGGGCCGATGGCTACACCTTC
>TRBD2|TRBJ2-1|NA|TRBV5-6
CASSLGTSGYNEQFF
TGTGCCAGCAGCTTGGGGACTAGCGGATACAATGAGCAGTTCTTC
>TRBD2|TRBJ2-1|NA|TRBV9
CASSASGLPYNEQFF
TGTGCCAGCAGCGCGTCGGGACTACCCTACAATGAGCAGTTCTTC
>TRBD2|TRBJ2-1|NA|TRBV7-6
CASSLVSSGSHNEQFF
TGTGCCAGCAGCTTAGTTTCTAGCGGGAGCCACAATGAGCAGTTCTTC
>NA|TRBJ1-5|few|TRBV6-1
CASRASQPQHF
TGTGCCAGCAGAGCGTCTCAGCCCCAGCATTTT